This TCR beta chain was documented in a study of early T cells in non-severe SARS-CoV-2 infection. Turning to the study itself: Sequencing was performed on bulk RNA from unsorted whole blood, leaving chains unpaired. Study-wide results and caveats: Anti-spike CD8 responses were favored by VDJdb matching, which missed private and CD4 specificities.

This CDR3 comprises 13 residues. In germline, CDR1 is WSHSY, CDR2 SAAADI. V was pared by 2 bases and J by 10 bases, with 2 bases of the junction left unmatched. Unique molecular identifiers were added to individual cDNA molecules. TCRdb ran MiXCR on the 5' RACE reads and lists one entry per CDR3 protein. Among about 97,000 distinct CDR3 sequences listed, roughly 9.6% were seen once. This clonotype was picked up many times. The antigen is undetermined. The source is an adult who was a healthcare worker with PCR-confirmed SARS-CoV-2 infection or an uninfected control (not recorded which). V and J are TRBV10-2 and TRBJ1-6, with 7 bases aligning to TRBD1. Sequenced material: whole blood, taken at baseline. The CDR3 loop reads CASSEDRDSPLHF. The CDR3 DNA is TGCGCCAGCAGTGAGGACAGGGACTCACCCCTCCACTTT.